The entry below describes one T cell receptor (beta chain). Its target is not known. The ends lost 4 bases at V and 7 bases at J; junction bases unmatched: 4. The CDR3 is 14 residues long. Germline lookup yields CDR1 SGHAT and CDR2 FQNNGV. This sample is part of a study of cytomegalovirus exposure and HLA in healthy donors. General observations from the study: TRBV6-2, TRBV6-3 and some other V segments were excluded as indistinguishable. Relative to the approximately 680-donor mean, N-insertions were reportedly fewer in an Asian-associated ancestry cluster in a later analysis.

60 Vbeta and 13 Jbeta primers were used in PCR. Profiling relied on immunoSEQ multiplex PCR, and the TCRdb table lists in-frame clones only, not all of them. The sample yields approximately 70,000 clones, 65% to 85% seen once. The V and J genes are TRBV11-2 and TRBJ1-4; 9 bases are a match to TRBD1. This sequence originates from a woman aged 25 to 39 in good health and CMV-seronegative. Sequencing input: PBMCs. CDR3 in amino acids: CASSYRGRGEKLFF. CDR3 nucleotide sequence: TGTGCCAGCAGCTACAGGGGGCGGGGTGAAAAACTGTTTTTT.